The clone carrying this T cell receptor (beta chain) is medium-sized in the sample. Its antigen remains unknown. CDR1 SGDLS and CDR2 YYNGEE come from the germline V gene. V lost 3 bases to trimming and J lost 4 bases, with 25 bases between them. The CDR3 length is 18 residues. These data come from a study of T cell responses to AZD1222 COVID-19 vaccine. Regarding the study as a whole: Spike-specific TCRs gained breadth and depth after people received two AZD1222 doses. As reported, nearly half of all spike-specific TCRs target variant regions that are unmutated. Vaccine-associated CD4 TCRs ranged over spike, dominating at 160-218 and 743-854.

TCRdb keeps only in-frame clones here, not all; method: immunoSEQ multiplex PCR. The sample carries almost 70,000 clones, 80% recorded once. Pooled together were second doses at about 4 or about 12 weeks. The V gene is TRBV9, the J gene TRBJ1-1, with D possibly being TRBD1 (6 bases). The receptor comes from an adult who received the AZD1222 COVID-19 vaccine. This specimen consisted of peripheral blood, obtained 28 days after the second AZD1222 dose. CDR3 coding DNA: TGTGCCAGCAGCGCAGGTGCCGAGACAGGCGGCGGGGGCACTGAAGCTTTCTTT. Its translation is CASSAGAETGGGGTEAFF. Full variable domain (outside the CDR3, taken from reference TRBV9 and TRBJ1-1): DSGVTQTPKHLITATGQRVTLRCSPRSGDLSVYWYQQSLDQGLQFLIQYYNGEERAKGNILERFSAQQFPDLHSELNLSSLELGDSALYFCASSAGAETGGGGTEAFFGQGTRLTVV.